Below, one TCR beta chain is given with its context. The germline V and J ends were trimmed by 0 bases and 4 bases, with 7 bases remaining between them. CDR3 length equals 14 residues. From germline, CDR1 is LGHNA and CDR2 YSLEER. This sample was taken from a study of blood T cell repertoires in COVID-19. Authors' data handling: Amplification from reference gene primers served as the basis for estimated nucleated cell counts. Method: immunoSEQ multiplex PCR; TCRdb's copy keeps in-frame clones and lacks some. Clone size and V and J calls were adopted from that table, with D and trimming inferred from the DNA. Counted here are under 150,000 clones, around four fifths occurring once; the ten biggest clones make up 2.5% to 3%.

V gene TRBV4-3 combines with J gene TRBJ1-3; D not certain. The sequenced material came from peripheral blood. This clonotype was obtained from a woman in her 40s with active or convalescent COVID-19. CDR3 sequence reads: CASSQDNGGNTIYF. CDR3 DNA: TGCGCCAGCAGCCAAGATAACGGGGGAAACACCATATATTTT.